The 9 T cell receptor beta chains given below trace back to one sample, sequenced in a study of cytomegalovirus exposure and HLA in healthy donors. Researchers ran the PCR with 60 Vbeta and 13 Jbeta primers. Clones were sequenced by immunoSEQ multiplex PCR, and TCRdb holds only the in-frame ones, with some missing. The table includes roughly 54,000 clones, 70% to 85% detected once. Sequenced material: PBMCs. The source is a man aged 50-60 years in good health and CMV-seronegative.

In its sample, this clone was seen a few times. The chain couples TRBV7-9 to TRBJ1-1, with D hard to call. Trimming shortened V by 6 bases and J by 1 base, and 12 bases separated the two germline ends. Germline CDR1 is SEHNR and CDR2 is FQNEAQ (reference sequence). The CDR3 runs 14 residues. DNA of the CDR3: TGTGCCAGCAGTTCAGCCGACAAGAACACTGAAGCTTTCTTT. Protein: CASSSADKNTEAFF.

This sequence joins TRBV5-6 and TRBJ2-1; TRBD1 matches 10 bases. Per germline, CDR1 SGHDT and CDR2 YYEEEE. The CDR3 contains 15 residues. The junction had 10 bases not matched to a gene; V was cut back by 4 bases and J by 9 bases. The CDR3 loop is CASSETGGVHREQFF. The DNA of the CDR3 is TGTGCCAGCAGCGAGACAGGGGGCGTCCATCGTGAGCAGTTCTTC.

The rearrangement joins TRBV5-1 to TRBJ1-1; a possible D gene is TRBD1 (5 bases). V was shortened by 1 base and J by 5 bases, with 9 bases between the two germline ends. Germline lookup yields CDR1 SGHRS and CDR2 YFSETQ. The CDR3 is made up of 13 amino acids. CDR3 residues: CASSLKTVTEAFF. In DNA form, the CDR3 reads TGCGCCAGCAGCTTGAAGACAGTTACTGAAGCTTTCTTT. Full variable domain (missing parts from reference TRBV5-1 and TRBJ1-1): KAGVTQTPRYLIKTRGQQVTLSCSPISGHRSVSWYQQTPGQGLQFLFEYFSETQRNKGNFPGRFSGRQFSNSRSEMNVSTLELGDSALYLCASSLKTVTEAFFGQGTRLTVV.

The chain carries TRBV5-6 and TRBJ2-5; D call uncertain. This CDR3 has 14 amino acids. V lost 5 bases and J lost 3, with 14 bases in between. Germline V CDR1 and CDR2: SGHDT, YYEEEE. The DNA of the CDR3 is TGTGCCAGCAGGGCCGTAGGCGGCGAAGAGACCCAGTACTTC. Translated, it gives CASRAVGGEETQYF. Together with reference TRBV5-6 and TRBJ2-5, the CDR3 gives the full variable domain: DAGVTQSPTHLIKTRGQQVTLRCSPKSGHDTVSWYQQALGQGPQFIFQYYEEEERQRGNFPDRFSGHQFPNYSSELNVNALLLGDSALYLCASRAVGGEETQYFGPGTRLLVL.

The chain combines TRBV4-3 with TRBJ2-7; a weak D match, TRBD1 (5 bases). V shed 0 bases and J shed 4 bases, with 13 bases lying between them. The germline V gene encodes CDR1 LGHNA and CDR2 YSLEER. This CDR3 region has 15 residues. The DNA for the CDR3 is TGCGCCAGCAGCCAAGATTACACAGGCCTGTACGAGCAGTACTTC. It yields the protein CASSQDYTGLYEQYF.

The J gene is TRBJ1-5, the V gene TRBV19; 10 positions match TRBD1. CDR3 length: 14 residues. J was trimmed by 5 bases and V by 6 bases; bases with no gene match: 4. CDR1 and CDR2 from the germline V gene are LNHDA and SQIVND (reference sequence). DNA of the CDR3: TGTGCCAGTAGCGGGGGACAGGGGTATCAGCCCCAGCATTTT. It translates to CASSGGQGYQPQHF.

This chain connects TRBV30 to TRBJ2-7; a possible D gene is TRBD2 (5 bases). The germline CDR1 and CDR2 sequences are GTSNPN and SVGIG (reference sequence). This CDR3 contains 15 residues. V was pared by 5 bases and J by 4 bases, with 21 bases between. CDR3 sequence reads: CAWHSMGLRRYEQYF. Written as DNA, the CDR3 is TGTGCCTGGCACTCGATGGGTCTCAGGAGGTACGAGCAGTACTTC.

The chain carries TRBV6-1 and TRBJ1-5, with D possibly TRBD1 on 5 matching bases. The CDR3 has 15 amino acids. V gave up 6 bases and J gave up 0 bases, with 12 bases separating them. Germline V gives CDR1 MNHNS, CDR2 SASEGT. The CDR3 nucleotides are TGTGCCAGCAGGCAGGGCTCGAATAGCAATCAGCCCCAGCATTTT. Translating gives CASRQGSNSNQPQHF.

This chain joins TRBV2 and TRBJ2-6; D perhaps matches TRBD2 (6 bases). From germline, CDR1 is SNHLY and CDR2 FYNNEI. Trimming pared 4 bases from V and 4 bases from J, leaving 11 bases between. There are 15 residues in the CDR3. The chain's CDR3 is CASSGEVPGANVLTF. The DNA of the CDR3 is TGTGCCAGCAGTGGGGAGGTCCCAGGGGCCAACGTCCTGACTTTC.